This T cell receptor (beta chain) derives from a study of T-cell reconstitution after alpha-beta-depleted transplantation in children. The CDR3 has 14 amino acids. CDR1 is SGHDN and CDR2 is FVKESK in the germline V gene. Trimming cost V 2 bases and J 5 bases, with 13 bases left between them. There are a few counts of this clonotype. Construction of the TCRbeta library involved unique molecular identifiers. TCRdb re-derived calls from the PCR reads in MiXCR, one entry per CDR3 protein. The sample records just under 550,000 distinct CDR3 sequences, around 17% being singletons. The receptor's source is a human donor who donated a stem cell graft to a child with acute lymphoblastic leukemia. J is TRBJ2-7 and V is TRBV14, with D possibly matching TRBD1 (6 bases). The input for sequencing was PBMCs from the stem cell graft donor, taken from the stem cell graft. The CDR3 sequence: CASSQTGLHHEQYF. The CDR3 DNA sequence: TGTGCCAGCAGCCAAACAGGGTTACACCACGAGCAGTACTTC.